Below are 15 T cell receptor beta chains sequenced from a single sample in a study of T cells in localized non-small cell lung cancer. The table came from immunoSEQ multiplex PCR; TCRdb's copy has only in-frame clones and leaves some out. This table has approximately 40,000 clones, around nine tenths appearing once. The sequenced sample was peripheral blood, obtained before any cancer treatment. These receptors were collected from a man between 18 and 50 years old with stage I lung adenocarcinoma.

The chain recombines TRBV27 with TRBJ2-5; no clear D. The germline CDR1 and CDR2 sequences are MNHEY and SMNVEV (reference sequence). Trimming pared 2 bases from V and 7 bases from J, leaving 14 bases between. This CDR3 region has 14 residues. CDR3 in DNA: TGTGCCAGCAGTTTAAACGACCAAAAAGGGACCCAGTACTTC. Its translation: CASSLNDQKGTQYF.

Here the CDR3 reads CASSPGRGGNYGYTF. CDR3 sequence (DNA): TGTGCCAGCAGCCCAGGCAGGGGCGGGAACTATGGCTACACCTTC. The chain uses TRBV7-3 and TRBJ1-2; tentatively, D is TRBD1 (6 bases). CDR1 is SGHTA and CDR2 is FQGTGA in the germline V gene. CDR3 size: 15 residues. Trimming removed 5 bases from V and 2 bases from J, with 15 bases in between.

This chain connects TRBV7-9 to TRBJ1-6; D is perhaps TRBD1 (5 bases). Germline assignment: CDR1 SEHNR and CDR2 FQNEAQ (reference sequence). The CDR3 contains 15 residues. Between the trimmed V and J ends, which lost 5 bases and 7 bases, there was a span of 15 bases. This CDR3 reads CASSPDRKLNSPLHF. The CDR3 DNA follows: TGTGCCAGCAGCCCCGACAGAAAACTGAATTCACCCCTCCACTTT.

This sequence joins TRBV11-2 and TRBJ1-1, with TRBD1 matching 8 bases. This CDR3 is 14 amino acids long. Per germline, CDR1 SGHAT and CDR2 FQNNGV. J gave up 8 bases and V 1 base, and 6 bases lay outside the gene matches. CDR3 loop: CASSLVAGGGEAFF. The CDR3 bases are TGTGCCAGCAGCTTAGTTGCAGGGGGCGGGGAAGCTTTCTTT.

Concerning this clone: Germline and junction disagree at one end, which may indicate a read error. The rearrangement links TRBV4-3 to TRBJ1-5; unclear D gene. CDR3 length: 14 residues. Germline lookup yields CDR1 LGHNA and CDR2 YSLEER. CDR3 bases: TGCGCCAGCAGTCAAGATGTCTCCACGGCGGCCCAGCATTTT. Encoded protein: CASSQDVSTAAQHF.

The rearrangement joins TRBV18 to TRBJ1-5; possible D gene TRBD1, 5 bases. The germline V gene has CDR1 KGHSH and CDR2 LQKENI. The CDR3 loop spans 16 amino acids. The V and J ends lost 2 bases and 7 bases respectively, with 18 bases between them. The CDR3 loop reads CASSPGMGVQEQPQHF. The CDR3 coding sequence is TGTGCCAGCTCACCAGGCATGGGGGTACAGGAGCAGCCCCAGCATTTT.

This clone was observed a few times. The chain carries TRBV2 and TRBJ1-1; D not certain. In germline, CDR1 is SNHLY, CDR2 FYNNEI. CDR3 length equals 14 residues. Trimming cost V 2 bases and J 0 bases, with 7 bases left between them. CDR3 DNA sequence: TGTGCCAGCAGTGAATGGGGAGTGAACACTGAAGCTTTCTTT. Its protein product is CASSEWGVNTEAFF.

V gene TRBV25-1 combines with J gene TRBJ1-1, with D maybe TRBD1 (5 bases). The CDR3 runs to 12 residues. The germline CDR1 and CDR2 sequences are MGHDK and SYGVNS. The V end was cut by 3 bases, the J end by 5 bases, with 7 bases between. CDR3 nucleotides: TGTGCCAGCAGTGACAGGGCTACTGAAGCTTTCTTT. Protein product: CASSDRATEAFF.

This clone was found once. The V and J genes are TRBV18 and TRBJ1-1, with D perhaps TRBD1 (6 bases). Germline V gene lookup returns CDR1 KGHSH and CDR2 LQKENI. The CDR3 contains 15 residues. The V gene lost 6 bases and the J gene lost 3 bases, with 17 bases spanning the gap. The CDR3 bases are TGTGCCAGCTCCCAGGGGACGGGAGGGGACACTGAAGCTTTCTTT. Translating it yields CASSQGTGGDTEAFF.

The rearrangement joins TRBV7-9 to TRBJ2-7; D is ambiguous. Germline V gene lookup returns CDR1 SEHNR and CDR2 FQNEAQ (reference sequence). The CDR3 sequence is 12 residues long. V was trimmed by 1 base and J by 3 bases, leaving 4 bases between them. Here the CDR3 reads CASSLESYEQYF. Here the CDR3 DNA reads TGTGCCAGCAGCTTAGAAAGCTACGAGCAGTACTTC. Filled out from reference TRBV7-9 and TRBJ2-7, the complete variable domain reads DTGVSQNPRHKITKRGQNVTFRCDPISEHNRLYWYRQTLGQGPEFLTYFQNEAQLEKSRLLSDRFSAERPKGSFSTLEIQRTEQGDSAMYLCASSLESYEQYFGPGTRLTVT.

The chain uses TRBV4-1 and TRBJ2-1; D is unresolved. The V gene's germline CDR1 is MGHRA and CDR2 YSYEKL. The CDR3 runs 12 residues. V was clipped by 6 bases and J by 10 bases, with 13 bases between them. CDR3 residues: CASRGIEDEQFF. The CDR3 DNA reads TGCGCCAGCAGGGGCATTGAGGACGAGCAGTTCTTC.

The genes are TRBV10-2 and TRBJ2-5; 7 nucleotides match TRBD2. Germline CDR1 WSHSY, CDR2 SAAADI. The J segment lost 0 bases and the V segment lost 4 bases, leaving 2 bases of the junction unmatched. This CDR3 has 14 residues. CDR3 amino acids: CASSGAGDQETQYF. CDR3 sequence (DNA): TGCGCCAGCAGTGGTGCGGGGGACCAAGAGACCCAGTACTTC.

The V and J genes are TRBV21-1 and TRBJ1-3. TRBV21-1 is an annotated pseudogene. This CDR3 comprises 16 residues. CDR3: CASLTDGGYFGNTIYF. DNA for the CDR3: TGTGCCAGCCTTACCGACGGCGGATATTTTGGAAACACCATATATTTT.

The gene calls are TRBV6-5 and TRBJ1-2; D unresolved. V was cut by 5 bases and J by 6 bases, with 13 bases left in between. Germline assignment: CDR1 MNHEY and CDR2 SVGAGI. This CDR3 has 13 residues. CDR3 nucleotides: TGTGCCAGCAGTGATACCTCCGGGGATGGCTACACCTTC. Translated: CASSDTSGDGYTF.

V is TRBV27 and J is TRBJ1-1, with TRBD1 as a possible D gene (6 bases). Trimming removed 4 bases at V and 6 bases at J, with 9 bases between. CDR3 length equals 12 residues. Looked up from germline, CDR1 is MNHEY and CDR2 is SMNVEV (reference sequence). The CDR3 loop is CASSSRQAEAFF. DNA of the CDR3: TGTGCCAGCAGTTCCCGACAGGCTGAAGCTTTCTTT.